This T cell receptor beta chain was identified during a study of response to subunit inactivated influenza vaccine. TCRdb redid the calling of the RT-PCR reads with MiXCR, one entry per CDR3 protein. The table records roughly 290,000 distinct CDR3 sequences, roughly a fifth of them present only once. This clonotype came up a few times. Sequences were derived from PBMCs from blood, sampled around 22 months after vaccination. The source is a man aged 45 to 75 who received an inactivated influenza vaccine.

CDR3 protein: CSARAPPHYGYTF. As DNA, the CDR3 is TGCAGTGCTCGGGCCCCCCCCCACTATGGCTACACCTTC. The genes are TRBV20-1 and TRBJ1-2; unclear D gene. Trimming took off 5 bases at V and 3 bases at J, with 13 bases between the two ends. This CDR3 is 13 amino acids long. Germline values: CDR1 DFQATT, CDR2 SNEGSKA (reference sequence).